Listed below are T cell receptor beta chains from one sample, sequenced in a study of regulatory T cells in long-lasting Graves disease. TCRdb analysed the multiplex PCR reads with MiXCR anew, one entry per CDR3 protein. In the table there are about 460,000 distinct CDR3 sequences, under 25% of which are singletons. The material was peripheral blood mononuclear cells (PBMCs), obtained when the disease was refractory, from a patient treated with antithyroid drugs. Source of these receptors: a female donor with Graves disease. Each CDR3 is given with its conserved first and last residue. A D gene is named only where the DNA matches it firmly. A row's size may be missing; if present it is once, few, many or a size class.

D	size	V	J	DNA	CDR3
-	many	TRBV30	TRBJ1-1	TGTGCCTGGAGTATAGGGGCTGAAGCTTTCTTT	CAWSIGAEAFF
-	-	TRBV14	TRBJ2-3	TGTGCCAGCAGCACAGCGGATACGCAGTATTTT	CASSTADTQYF
TRBD1	few	TRBV12-3/TRBV12-4	TRBJ2-7	TGTGCCAGCAGTCGTACAGGGGGTAACTACGAGCAGTACTTC	CASSRTGGNYEQYF
TRBD2	many	TRBV6-1	TRBJ2-7	TGTGCCAGCGCGGGACTAGCGGCTGGGGAGCAGTACTTC	CASAGLAAGEQYF
TRBD1	many	TRBV20-1	TRBJ1-2	TGCAGCGCGACAGGGGACTATGGCTACACCTTC	CSATGDYGYTF
TRBD2	few	TRBV7-9	TRBJ2-7	TGTGCCAGCAGCCTGACCGGGACTAGCGCTCGCTACGAGCAGTACTTC	CASSLTGTSARYEQYF
-	many	TRBV7-2	TRBJ1-2	TGTGCCAGCAGCTTAGGGCAGGCACGGGGCTACACCTTC	CASSLGQARGYTF
-	-	TRBV5-1	TRBJ2-7	TGCGCCAGCAGCTTGGGTGACGCGTCCGCGAGGGAGCAGTACTTC	CASSLGDASAREQYF
-	few	TRBV7-2	TRBJ1-2	TGTGCCAGCAGCTACATTCTGAGTTTTGGTGGCTACACCTTC	CASSYILSFGGYTF
-	many	TRBV2	TRBJ2-5	TGTGCCAGCAGTGAGGTCAGACAAGAGACCCAGTACTTC	CASSEVRQETQYF
-	few	TRBV19	TRBJ1-2	TGTGCCAGTAGTATTAAAGGCTATGGCTACACCTTC	CASSIKGYGYTF
TRBD2	-	TRBV11-3	TRBJ2-1	TGTGCCAGCAGCCCACTAACGACTAGCGGGGGTGAGCAGTTCTTC	CASSPLTTSGGEQFF
TRBD1	-	TRBV12-3/TRBV12-4	TRBJ1-5	TGTGCCAGCCCCCGGGACAGGGTGGATCAGCCCCAGCATTTT	CASPRDRVDQPQHF
-	many	TRBV20-1	TRBJ1-5	TGCAGTGCCTTCACCGGGCCCGGCAATCAGCCCCAGCATTTT	CSAFTGPGNQPQHF
TRBD1	once	TRBV12-3/TRBV12-4	TRBJ2-2	TGTACCAGCAGTATAACAGGGGTTCGCGGGGAGCTGTTTTTT	CTSSITGVRGELFF
TRBD2	-	TRBV7-2	TRBJ2-1	TGTGCCAGCAGCCCGAGGACTAGCGGGATGGAGCAGTTCTTC	CASSPRTSGMEQFF
-	many	TRBV10-3	TRBJ2-5	TGTGCCATCAGTGAGTCGTTGGCCCAAGAGACCCAGTACTTC	CAISESLAQETQYF
TRBD1	few	TRBV28	TRBJ2-4	TGTGCCAGCAGCCTAGGGACAGGGGGGGACTTTACCAAAAACATTCAGTACTTC	CASSLGTGGDFTKNIQYF
-	many	TRBV7-3	TRBJ2-2	TGTGCCAGCAGCTTAACTACTGGGAACACCGGGGAGCTGTTTTTT	CASSLTTGNTGELFF
-	few	TRBV11-3	TRBJ2-2	TGTGCCAGCAGGGGACCGGGGGAAACCGGGGAGCTGTTTTTT	CASRGPGETGELFF
TRBD2	-	TRBV4-1	TRBJ2-5	TGCGCCAGCAGCCGATACGGGGGGGCGGGGGAGACCCAGTACTTC	CASSRYGGAGETQYF
-	many	TRBV7-8	TRBJ1-5	TGTGCCAGCAGCCCAAGCGGCAACAATCAGCCCCAGCATTTT	CASSPSGNNQPQHF
TRBD1	few	TRBV15	TRBJ2-5	TGTGCCACCAGCAGAAACAGGGGTCAACAAGAGACCCAGTACTTC	CATSRNRGQQETQYF
-	-	TRBV2	TRBJ2-3	TGTGCCAGCAGTGACGCCCGGACACCGAGCACAGATACGCAGTATTTT	CASSDARTPSTDTQYF
TRBD2	few	TRBV6-2/TRBV6-3	TRBJ2-7	TGTGCCAGCAGTTACGGCGGGAGCTCCATCGAGCAGTACTTC	CASSYGGSSIEQYF
-	few	TRBV30	TRBJ1-5	TGTGCCTGGAGTGTAACAGAGTACCAGCCCCAGCATTTT	CAWSVTEYQPQHF
-	-	TRBV28	TRBJ2-3	TGTGCCAGCAGAATGGACAGCGGGGAGAGCACAGATACGCAGTATTTT	CASRMDSGESTDTQYF
-	-	TRBV4-1	TRBJ2-5	TGCGCCAGCAGCCTATCGGACGGGAGACAAGAGACCCAGTACTTC	CASSLSDGRQETQYF
TRBD1	many	TRBV5-1	TRBJ1-2	TGCGCCAGCAGCTTGGAGGGGACAGGCGCCAACTATGGCTACACCTTC	CASSLEGTGANYGYTF
-	-	TRBV4-2	TRBJ1-4	TGTGCCAGCAGCCAAGTGAACCCAGCAACTAATGAAAAACTGTTTTTT	CASSQVNPATNEKLFF
TRBD1	many	TRBV7-2	TRBJ1-2	TGTGCCAGCAGCTTTCTACAGGGGTACGGCTACACCTTC	CASSFLQGYGYTF
-	many	TRBV28	TRBJ2-7	TGTGCCAGCAGTTTAGGATTGACGCAGACAGTGCTAGAATACGAGCAGTACTTC	CASSLGLTQTVLEYEQYF
TRBD1	-	TRBV2	TRBJ1-2	TGTGCCAGCAGTGAGAACAGGGGGCGAAGCGGCTACACCTTC	CASSENRGRSGYTF
TRBD1	-	TRBV27	TRBJ1-3	TGTGCCAGCAGTCCAAGCAGGGGGACCTCTGGAAACACCATATATTTT	CASSPSRGTSGNTIYF
-	many	TRBV25-1	TRBJ1-2	TGTGCCAGCAGTGAAAGCGGGGCAGATGGTGGCTACACCTTC	CASSESGADGGYTF
TRBD1	-	TRBV5-1	TRBJ2-7	TGCGCCAGCAGCTTTGGACAGGGGAACTCCTACGAGCAGTACTTC	CASSFGQGNSYEQYF
-	many	TRBV7-2	TRBJ1-2	TGTGCCAGCAGCTTAGAGACAGCAAACTATGGCTACACCTTC	CASSLETANYGYTF
-	-	TRBV7-2	TRBJ2-2	TGTGCCAGCAGCCCACTGGGGCAGCTAAACACCGGGGAGCTGTTTTTT	CASSPLGQLNTGELFF
-	many	TRBV7-2	TRBJ1-1	TGTGCCAGCAGCCCCGGACATGCGAACACTGAAGCTTTCTTT	CASSPGHANTEAFF
-	many	TRBV11-2	TRBJ2-5	TGTGCCAGCAGCGAAGCACCAGCGGATGAGACCCAGTACTTC	CASSEAPADETQYF
TRBD1	-	TRBV7-2	TRBJ1-2	TGTGCCAGCAGCGCCCGAACCGGGACAGCTTATGGCTACACCTTC	CASSARTGTAYGYTF
-	many	TRBV12-3/TRBV12-4	TRBJ2-2	TGTGCCAGCACCCTCGCAGGGGCCGGGGAGCTGTTTTTT	CASTLAGAGELFF
-	few	TRBV6-4	TRBJ1-2	TGTGCCAGCAGTGAGCCGGCCGAAAGGAACTATGGCTACACCTTC	CASSEPAERNYGYTF
-	-	TRBV28	TRBJ2-3	TGTGCCAGCAGTTTGCCCGCCCCAGATACGCAGTATTTT	CASSLPAPDTQYF
TRBD1	-	TRBV10-3	TRBJ2-3	TGTGCCATCAGCGCCTGGACAGGTCAAGATACGCAGTATTTT	CAISAWTGQDTQYF
TRBD2	few	TRBV6-1	TRBJ2-2	TGTGCCAGCAGGTCACAAGCGGGGGGTTACACCGGGGAGCTGTTTTTT	CASRSQAGGYTGELFF
-	-	TRBV7-3	TRBJ2-6	TGTGCCAGCAGCTTAGACCCTGGGGCCAACGTCCTGACTTTC	CASSLDPGANVLTF
TRBD1	many	TRBV19	TRBJ1-1	TGTGCCAGTAGTACCCGGGACAGGACGAACACTGAAGCTTTCTTT	CASSTRDRTNTEAFF
-	-	TRBV9	TRBJ2-5	TGTGCCAGCAGCGAGACAGGTTTGCAAGAGACCCAGTACTTC	CASSETGLQETQYF
-	many	TRBV7-9	TRBJ2-5	TGTGCCAGCAGCTTAGTCTGGCAGGGAGGCGAGACCCAGTACTTC	CASSLVWQGGETQYF
-	-	TRBV5-1	TRBJ1-2	TGCGCCAGCAGCCTGGAAGGGTCTTTAAACTATGGCTACACCTTC	CASSLEGSLNYGYTF
TRBD1	many	TRBV6-5	TRBJ2-5	TGTGCCAGCAGTTACTGGACAGGGCATGCGGAAGAGACCCAGTACTTC	CASSYWTGHAEETQYF
-	-	TRBV7-9	TRBJ2-7	TGTGCCAGCAGCCCGCTCCGGGGCAGAATAGTCTACGAGCAGTACTTC	CASSPLRGRIVYEQYF
TRBD2	-	TRBV11-1	TRBJ2-1	TGTGCCAGCAGCTACATCCGGACTAGCGGGAGCCTCTATGAGCAGTTCTTC	CASSYIRTSGSLYEQFF